This T cell receptor (beta chain) came from a study of read filtering for tumor transcriptome and immune sequencing. Regarding the study as a whole: This fraction held mixed bone marrow immune cells after CD138-negative sorting.

Molecular barcoded adaptors covering alpha/delta and beta/gamma chains were used on roughly 370 ng RNA. TCRdb redid the calling of the reads with MiXCR, one entry per CDR3 protein. The table records under 30,000 distinct CDR3 sequences, 20% to 25% of them present only once. Points on this clonotype: Antigen unknown.

Germline V gene data show CDR1 as SNHLY and CDR2 as FYNNEI. V was cut by 5 bases and J by 3 bases, with 10 bases left in between. The CDR3 is made up of 14 amino acids. The TCR comes from a donor at least 40 years old with multiple myeloma. The chain employs TRBV2 and TRBJ1-4; D unresolved. Sample: a population of CD138-negative cells sorted from bone marrow. CDR3 nucleotide sequence: TGTGCCAGCAGTACCCAGTATTCTAATGAAAAACTGTTTTTT. Translating it yields CASSTQYSNEKLFF.